This T cell receptor beta chain was sequenced during a study of blood T cell repertoires in COVID-19. Overall study: Acute and convalescent COVID-19 samples came from the United States, Italy and Spain. T cells, B-cell-depleted T cells, or PBMCs provided the cDNA or gDNA that served as material.

Per the study methods: Reference gene primer amplification yielded estimated nucleated cell counts. The repertoire was sequenced with immunoSEQ multiplex PCR; TCRdb's copy has only in-frame clones and lacks some. D and trimming were read from the DNA, whereas the V and J calls and clone size are those reported in that table. The repertoire holds about 110,000 clones, with 75% to 90% as singletons. Germline-derived CDR1 and CDR2 are MNHEY and SMNVEV (reference sequence). Trimming cost V 2 bases and J 2 bases, with 10 bases left between them. The CDR3 sequence is 15 residues long. The source material was peripheral blood. This TCR was recovered from a woman older than 75 with acute or convalescent COVID-19. V and J are TRBV27 and TRBJ1-5; a weak D match, TRBD1 (6 bases). CDR3 sequence: CASSLEGVGNQPQHF. The CDR3 DNA sequence: TGTGCCAGCAGTTTAGAGGGGGTTGGCAATCAGCCCCAGCATTTT.